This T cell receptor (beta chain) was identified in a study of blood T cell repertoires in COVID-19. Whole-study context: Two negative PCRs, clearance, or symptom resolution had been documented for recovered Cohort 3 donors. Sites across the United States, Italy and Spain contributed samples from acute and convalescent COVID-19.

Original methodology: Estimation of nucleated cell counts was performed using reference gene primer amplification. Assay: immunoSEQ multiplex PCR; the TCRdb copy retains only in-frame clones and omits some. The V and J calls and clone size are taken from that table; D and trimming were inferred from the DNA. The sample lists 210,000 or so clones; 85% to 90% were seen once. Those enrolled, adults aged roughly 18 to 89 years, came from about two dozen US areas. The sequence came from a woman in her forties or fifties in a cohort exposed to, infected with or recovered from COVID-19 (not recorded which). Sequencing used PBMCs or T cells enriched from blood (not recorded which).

CDR3 nucleotide sequence: TGTGCCAGCATGTCACCGGGCCGGACAAATCAGCCCCAGCATTTT. Translation: CASMSPGRTNQPQHF. The V gene is TRBV28, the J gene TRBJ1-5; TRBD1 might be the D (5 bases). The CDR3 has 15 amino acids. CDR1 is MDHEN, CDR2 SYDVKM, per germline. The V end was cut by 7 bases, the J end by 4 bases, with 17 bases between.